These 24 T cell receptor beta chains were all obtained from the same sample, sequenced in a study of blood T cell repertoires in COVID-19. TCRdb's copy holds only in-frame clones and misses some; the assay was immunoSEQ multiplex PCR. Of approximately 140,000 clones listed, about 80% were seen once; the top ten hold 3% to 4%. Sequenced material: PBMCs or T cells enriched from blood (not recorded which). The source is a man aged 50 to 60 in a cohort exposed to, infected with or recovered from COVID-19 (not recorded which).

The chain couples TRBV19 to TRBJ2-7; D is possibly TRBD2 (6 bases). Trimming pared 6 bases from V and 4 bases from J, leaving 19 bases between. Germline V gene sequence: CDR1 LNHDA, CDR2 SQIVND (reference sequence). This CDR3 comprises 15 residues. CDR3 in DNA: TGTGCCAGTAGACCAACCTTGGCGGGGCGTTACGAGCAGTACTTC. It translates to CASRPTLAGRYEQYF.

V and J are TRBV24-1 and TRBJ2-1; 8 nucleotides line up with TRBD2. J gave up 6 bases and V 9 bases, and 15 bases lay outside the gene matches. Germline V gene sequence: CDR1 KGHDR, CDR2 SFDVKD. CDR3 length equals 16 residues. CDR3 sequence (DNA): TGTGCCACCTCCCGCGGGGGGACTTCCCTCACCAATGAGCAGTTCTTC. It translates to CATSRGGTSLTNEQFF.

The chain couples TRBV9 to TRBJ2-7, with D hard to call. V gave up 0 bases and J gave up 6 bases, with 10 bases separating them. Per the germline V gene, CDR1 is SGDLS and CDR2 is YYNGEE. The CDR3 totals 13 residues. The CDR3 protein is CASSVDPTIEQYF. CDR3 DNA: TGTGCCAGCAGCGTAGATCCGACAATCGAGCAGTACTTC.

As regards this clone: Relative to the germline gene, one junction end is altered; a read error may explain this. The chain joins TRBV30 to TRBJ1-2; D call uncertain. CDR3 length: 14 amino acids. Germline V gene data show CDR1 as GTSNPN and CDR2 as SVGIG (reference sequence). Here the CDR3 reads CIGYWEGSNYGYTF. The CDR3 bases are TGCATCGGCTATTGGGAGGGATCTAACTATGGCTACACCTTC.

The chain joins TRBV7-2 to TRBJ2-1; TRBD1 agrees at 12 bases. Looked up from germline, CDR1 is SGHTA and CDR2 is FQGNSA. The CDR3 extends over 16 amino acids. V was clipped by 1 base and J by 8 bases; unmatched bases: 6. CDR3 sequence (DNA): TGTGCCAGCAGCTTAGACCCCGGGACAGGGGGCGATGAGCAGTTCTTC. It encodes CASSLDPGTGGDEQFF.

This clone has just one count. V is TRBV9 and J is TRBJ2-5; D perhaps matches TRBD1 (6 bases). V was pared by 4 bases and J by 0 bases, with 16 bases between. The CDR3 has 16 amino acids. Germline-derived CDR1 and CDR2 are SGDLS and YYNGEE. The CDR3 loop is CASSPEGHIDQETQYF. DNA of the CDR3: TGTGCCAGCAGCCCCGAGGGACACATCGACCAAGAGACCCAGTACTTC.

The sample holds one count of this clone. This CDR3 is also generated by other DNA sequences in the sample. The rearrangement links TRBV5-1 to TRBJ2-1; TRBD2 might be the D (5 bases). The CDR3 sequence is 16 residues long. From germline, CDR1 is SGHRS and CDR2 YFSETQ. Deletions cut 0 bases from V and 1 base from J, with 11 bases between. CDR3 sequence reads: CASSLGGSGSYNEQFF. The CDR3, as DNA: TGCGCCAGCAGCTTGGGTGGGAGTGGTTCCTACAATGAGCAGTTCTTC.

The genes are TRBV11-2 and TRBJ2-5; TRBD2 is a possible D gene (6 bases). The CDR3 loop spans 16 amino acids. Germline CDR1 reads SGHAT; CDR2 reads FQNNGV. The V end was cut by 1 base, the J end by 5 bases, with 17 bases between. CDR3 protein: CASSLGALGGFETQYF. The CDR3 nucleotides read TGTGCCAGCAGCTTAGGAGCCCTTGGGGGGTTTGAGACCCAGTACTTC.

At least ten counts were recorded for this clone. The chain links TRBV19 to TRBJ2-7; a weak D match, TRBD2 (6 bases). The CDR3 extends over 14 amino acids. The germline gives CDR1 LNHDA, CDR2 SQIVND (reference sequence). V lost 3 bases to trimming and J lost 3 bases, with 12 bases between them. The CDR3: CASSIAGSHYEQYF. The CDR3, as DNA: TGTGCCAGTAGTATTGCCGGGAGTCACTACGAGCAGTACTTC.

The rearrangement links TRBV15 to TRBJ1-6; D gene uncertain. CDR1 LNHNV and CDR2 YYDKDF come from the germline V gene (reference sequence). The CDR3 consists of 14 residues. Trimming shortened V by 3 bases and J by 8 bases, and 11 bases separated the two germline ends. The CDR3 sequence is CATSRSMRDSPLHF. The CDR3 DNA reads as TGTGCCACCAGCAGGAGTATGAGGGATTCACCCCTCCACTTT.

The genes are TRBV29-1 and TRBJ1-4; D is perhaps TRBD1 (5 bases). The CDR3 is 14 amino acids. Germline-derived CDR1 and CDR2 are SQVTM and ANQGSEA. The ends were cut back, 0 bases at V and 1 base at J, with 6 bases in the middle. CDR3 bases: TGCAGCGTTGAAGATAGGGGAACTAATGAAAAACTGTTTTTT. Encoded protein: CSVEDRGTNEKLFF.

The rearrangement joins TRBV9 to TRBJ2-5, with TRBD2 identical over 7 bases. The CDR3 covers 15 residues. Losses at the gene ends were 2 bases for V and 7 bases for J; bases not matched to a gene: 11. In germline, CDR1 is SGDLS, CDR2 YYNGEE. The CDR3 here is CASSVGGSSVVTQYF. The DNA of the CDR3 is TGTGCCAGCAGCGTGGGAGGGAGCAGTGTGGTGACCCAGTACTTC.

This clone appeared a single time. This chain joins TRBV10-3 and TRBJ1-1; D is perhaps TRBD1 (5 bases). CDR3 length: 13 amino acids. In germline, CDR1 is ENHRY, CDR2 SYGVKD. The germline V and J ends were trimmed by 8 bases and 1 base, with 11 bases remaining between them. In nucleotides, the CDR3 is TGTGCCATCCAGGGCAGGCCGAACACTGAAGCTTTCTTT. Amino acids: CAIQGRPNTEAFF.

This clone has just one count. The chain uses TRBV7-9 and TRBJ2-5, with TRBD2 as a possible D gene (5 bases). From germline, CDR1 is SEHNR and CDR2 FQNEAQ (reference sequence). The CDR3 runs 13 residues. Trimming cost V 8 bases and J 8 bases, with 18 bases left between them. The CDR3, as DNA: TGTGCCAGCCAGGAACTAGTGTCAGACACCCAGTACTTC. Translating gives CASQELVSDTQYF.

This clone was detected a few times. This sequence joins TRBV6-1 and TRBJ1-1; 8 bases map to TRBD1. In germline, CDR1 is MNHNS, CDR2 SASEGT. J gave up 7 bases and V 0 bases, and 1 base lay outside the gene matches. The CDR3 is made up of 13 amino acids. The chain's CDR3 is CASSEADRGEAFF. DNA of the CDR3: TGTGCCAGCAGTGAAGCCGACAGGGGTGAAGCTTTCTTT.

J is TRBJ2-5 and V is TRBV6-4; TRBD1 aligns across 9 bases. The CDR3 is 14 residues long. In germline, CDR1 is MRHNA, CDR2 SNTAGT. The ends lost 7 bases at V and 3 bases at J; junction bases unmatched: 6. The DNA for the CDR3 is TGTGCCAGCATTACCGACAGGGGGGAAGAGACCCAGTACTTC. Translation: CASITDRGEETQYF.

This clone appeared a few times. The gene calls are TRBV7-8 and TRBJ1-4, with a possible D match to TRBD1 (6 bases). Germline CDR1 is SGHVS and CDR2 is FQNEAQ. The V end was cut by 2 bases, the J end by 5 bases, with 18 bases between. The CDR3 is made up of 17 amino acids. CDR3 nucleotides: TGTGCCAGCAGCTTAAGGGGGGGTACAGGGATGAATGAAAAACTGTTTTTT. It is translated as CASSLRGGTGMNEKLFF.

V gene TRBV9 combines with J gene TRBJ1-1; D is perhaps TRBD1 (5 bases). Germline assignment: CDR1 SGDLS and CDR2 YYNGEE. The CDR3 is 14 residues long. V was pared by 3 bases and J by 5 bases, with 14 bases between. The CDR3 is CASSAGNLRTEAFF. Written as DNA, the CDR3 is TGTGCCAGCAGCGCAGGGAACTTGAGGACTGAAGCTTTCTTT.

This clone has a single count. This sequence joins TRBV30 and TRBJ2-1; weak D call: TRBD1 (6 bases). Between the trimmed V and J ends, which lost 0 bases and 9 bases, there was a span of 6 bases. Germline-derived CDR1 and CDR2 are GTSNPN and SVGIG (reference sequence). This CDR3 has 11 residues. CDR3 residues: CAWSVGGEQFF. CDR3 nucleotide sequence: TGTGCCTGGAGTGTAGGGGGTGAGCAGTTCTTC.

This rearrangement joins TRBV5-1 to TRBJ2-1; 9 bases map to TRBD1. The CDR3 spans 15 residues. Germline-derived CDR1 and CDR2 are SGHRS and YFSETQ. V shed 1 base, J shed 7 bases, and the junction held 6 bases outside the gene matches. This CDR3 is CASSLRGQGLNEQFF. The CDR3 DNA is TGCGCCAGCAGCTTGCGGGGACAGGGTCTTAATGAGCAGTTCTTC.

The chain combines TRBV11-3 with TRBJ2-3, with 12 bases fitting TRBD2. Trimming took 3 bases from V and 5 from J; bases not matched to a gene: 9. The CDR3 length is 17 residues. Germline V lookup: CDR1 SGHNT, CDR2 YENEEA. CDR3 residues: CASSLGNPGLAGDTQYF. CDR3 sequence (DNA): TGTGCCAGCAGCTTGGGGAATCCGGGACTAGCGGGAGATACGCAGTATTTT.

The table lists this clone with a count of one. The V and J genes are TRBV28 and TRBJ2-1; TRBD2 matches 12 bases. This CDR3 region has 15 residues. Germline trimming cut 4 bases from V and 4 bases from J; bases unmatched to any gene: 2. Germline V gene sequence: CDR1 MDHEN, CDR2 SYDVKM. CDR3 nucleotide sequence: TGTGCCAGCAGTTCGGGACTAGCGGGTTACAATGAGCAGTTCTTC. This encodes CASSSGLAGYNEQFF.

This clone was picked up one time. The chain is built from TRBV5-1 and TRBJ1-5; 9 bases are shared with TRBD1. With 0 bases clipped from V and 2 bases from J, the junction kept 3 bases outside the gene matches. This CDR3 has 16 amino acids. Per germline, CDR1 SGHRS and CDR2 YFSETQ. The CDR3 loop reads CASSLGTGGGNQPQHF. The DNA for the CDR3 is TGCGCCAGCAGCTTGGGAACAGGGGGCGGCAATCAGCCCCAGCATTTT.

This clone was picked up one time. CDR3 protein: CASSLLPRETQYF. The DNA of the CDR3 is TGTGCCAGCAGTTTATTGCCCCGGGAGACCCAGTACTTC. The V call is TRBV12-3 or TRBV12-4, the J call TRBJ2-5; no clear D. This CDR3 is built from 13 residues. Deletions cut 2 bases from V and 5 bases from J, with 9 bases between.